These 21 T cell receptor beta chains were all obtained from the same sample, sequenced in a study of ipilimumab plus nivolumab after autologous stem cell transplantation. Sequencing was performed with immunoSEQ multiplex PCR; in TCRdb, only in-frame clones are kept and a portion is missing. The data show about 19,000 clones, roughly four fifths seen once. Sequencing was performed on PBMCs, taken in a trial of ipilimumab plus nivolumab as post-transplant consolidation. The source is a male donor with diffuse large B-cell lymphoma.

This chain connects TRBV5-4 to TRBJ2-5, with D tentatively TRBD2 (6 bases). CDR1 and CDR2 from the germline V gene are SGHNT and YYREEE (reference sequence). The CDR3 loop spans 14 amino acids. The V end lost 0 bases, the J end lost 1 base, and 7 bases lay between the germline ends. CDR3 bases: TGTGCCAGCAGCTTGGGGGGGGTCCAAGAGACCCAGTACTTC. It specifies CASSLGGVQETQYF.

The chain couples TRBV5-1 to TRBJ2-5, with a tentative D call TRBD2 (6 bases). Looked up from germline, CDR1 is SGHRS and CDR2 is YFSETQ. Deletions cut 4 bases from V and 5 bases from J, with 15 bases between. This CDR3 is built from 14 residues. The CDR3 loop reads CASSIQTSEETQYF. CDR3 DNA sequence: TGCGCCAGCAGCATCCAGACTAGTGAGGAGACCCAGTACTTC. The complete variable domain, with remaining parts taken from reference TRBV5-1 and TRBJ2-5, reads KAGVTQTPRYLIKTRGQQVTLSCSPISGHRSVSWYQQTPGQGLQFLFEYFSETQRNKGNFPGRFSGRQFSNSRSEMNVSTLELGDSALYLCASSIQTSEETQYFGPGTRLLVL.

The gene calls are TRBV7-9 and TRBJ2-3; a possible D gene is TRBD1 (5 bases). The CDR3 has 15 residues. The V and J ends lost 2 bases and 4 bases respectively, with 13 bases between them. The germline V gene encodes CDR1 SEHNR and CDR2 FQNEAQ (reference sequence). This CDR3 is CASSLSRVYADTQYF. The CDR3 DNA reads TGTGCCAGCAGCTTATCCAGGGTCTACGCAGATACGCAGTATTTT.

The CDR3 coding sequence is TGTGCCAGCTCAACCGGGACAGGGAGCTCCTACGAGCAGTACTTC. Translating gives CASSTGTGSSYEQYF. The chain has TRBV18 and TRBJ2-7; 9 nucleotides match TRBD1. The CDR3 runs to 15 residues. The germline V gene encodes CDR1 KGHSH and CDR2 LQKENI. Trimming removed 5 bases from V and 0 bases from J; junction bases left unmatched: 5.

V gene TRBV5-4 combines with J gene TRBJ2-7, with 8 bases identical to TRBD2. The V gene's germline CDR1 is SGHNT and CDR2 YYREEE (reference sequence). With 5 bases clipped from V and 0 bases from J, the junction kept 7 bases outside the gene matches. This CDR3 contains 15 residues. CDR3 residues: CASSFSGASSYEQYF. The CDR3 DNA is TGTGCCAGCAGTTTTAGCGGGGCGAGCTCCTACGAGCAGTACTTC.

The genes are TRBV5-1 and TRBJ1-2; 10 bases agree with TRBD1. V lost 6 bases, J lost 8 bases, and 10 bases stayed unmatched. The CDR3 runs to 14 residues. Germline V lookup: CDR1 SGHRS, CDR2 YFSETQ. The CDR3 DNA is TGCGCCAGCACTGCGGGACAGGGGTCATTGGGCTACACCTTC. It translates to CASTAGQGSLGYTF.

Only a few counts were recorded for this clone. This chain joins TRBV6-6 and TRBJ1-5; possible D gene TRBD1, 6 bases. Germline V gene sequence: CDR1 MNHNY, CDR2 SVGAGI (reference sequence). The CDR3 is 14 amino acids. The V and J ends lost 5 bases and 5 bases respectively, with 13 bases between them. CDR3 loop: CASSPQGGDQPQHF. CDR3 DNA: TGTGCCAGCAGTCCACAGGGTGGGGATCAGCCCCAGCATTTT.

The chain combines TRBV7-9 with TRBJ2-5; D gene uncertain. This CDR3 has 12 residues. Trimming took off 6 bases at V and 5 bases at J, with 10 bases between the two ends. Germline values: CDR1 SEHNR, CDR2 FQNEAQ (reference sequence). CDR3 amino acids: CASRALDETQYF. The CDR3 DNA reads as TGTGCCAGCAGGGCCCTTGATGAGACCCAGTACTTC.

The rearrangement joins TRBV4-2 to TRBJ1-1, with no clear D. The CDR3 has 14 residues. Germline V gene lookup returns CDR1 LGHNA and CDR2 YNFKEQ. Deletions cut 1 base from V and 2 bases from J, with 8 bases between. The DNA of the CDR3 is TGTGCCAGCAGCCAAGCGGGCGGAAACACTGAAGCTTTCTTT. Its protein is CASSQAGGNTEAFF.

The V and J genes are TRBV4-1 and TRBJ2-7; D might be TRBD1 (6 bases). Trimming shortened V by 0 bases and J by 0 bases, and 6 bases separated the two germline ends. CDR1 MGHRA and CDR2 YSYEKL come from the germline V gene. The CDR3 runs 14 residues. The DNA of the CDR3 is TGCGCCAGCAGCCAAGACAGGGGCTCCTACGAGCAGTACTTC. Translating gives CASSQDRGSYEQYF.

V usage is TRBV18 and J usage is TRBJ2-2, with 8 bases identical to TRBD1. CDR1 KGHSH and CDR2 LQKENI come from the germline V gene. The J segment lost 5 bases and the V segment lost 2 bases, leaving 10 bases of the junction unmatched. The CDR3 extends over 17 amino acids. CDR3: CASSPRGQVGKTGELFF. For the CDR3, the DNA is TGTGCCAGCTCACCAAGGGGACAGGTCGGGAAGACCGGGGAGCTGTTTTTT. The whole variable domain, filled in from reference TRBV18 and TRBJ2-2, reads NAGVMQNPRHLVRRRGQEARLRCSPMKGHSHVYWYRQLPEEGLKFMVYLQKENIIDESGMPKERFSAEFPKEGPSILRIQQVVRGDSAAYFCASSPRGQVGKTGELFFGEGSRLTVL.

The rearrangement uses TRBV27 and TRBJ1-2; unclear D gene. The CDR3 contains 14 residues. The V end lost 6 bases, the J end lost 7 bases, and 18 bases lay between the germline ends. CDR1 is MNHEY and CDR2 is SMNVEV in the germline V gene (reference sequence). The CDR3 reads CASRTGDQVGGYTF. CDR3 coding DNA: TGTGCCAGCAGGACCGGGGATCAAGTCGGTGGCTACACCTTC.

This clone was picked up one time. CDR3 nucleotide sequence: TGTGCCAGCAGCGCTCGGGTTTCAGGTGAAAAACTGTTTTTT. Translation: CASSARVSGEKLFF. The V call is TRBV9, the J call TRBJ1-4; D is unresolved. Trimming cost V 3 bases and J 7 bases, with 13 bases left between them. The CDR3 length is 14 residues. Germline CDR1 SGDLS, CDR2 YYNGEE.

The genes are TRBV9 and TRBJ1-1; D is unclear. Looked up from germline, CDR1 is SGDLS and CDR2 is YYNGEE. Deletions cut 3 bases from V and 5 bases from J, with 5 bases between. This CDR3 has 11 amino acids. CDR3 sequence reads: CASSGGTEAFF. CDR3 in DNA: TGTGCCAGCAGCGGAGGAACTGAAGCTTTCTTT.

The chain recombines TRBV2 with TRBJ1-2; 8 nucleotides agree with TRBD1. This CDR3 region has 14 residues. CDR1 is SNHLY, CDR2 FYNNEI, per germline. Trimming at V came to 10 bases and at J to 4 bases, leaving 11 bases not matched to a gene. The CDR3 nucleotides read TGTGCCACCGGACAGGGACAGGCCGCCTATGGCTACACCTTC. It is translated as CATGQGQAAYGYTF.

The chain couples TRBV2 to TRBJ2-7; D ambiguous. There are 15 residues in the CDR3. The ends were cut back, 3 bases at V and 2 bases at J, with 14 bases in the middle. Germline CDR1 is SNHLY and CDR2 is FYNNEI. CDR3 loop: CASSDMEGLPYEQYF. The CDR3 coding sequence is TGTGCCAGCAGTGACATGGAAGGCCTGCCCTACGAGCAGTACTTC.

This rearrangement joins TRBV29-1 to TRBJ2-3; D is possibly TRBD2 (5 bases). Germline V lookup: CDR1 SQVTM, CDR2 ANQGSEA. The CDR3 runs to 11 residues. Trimming removed 6 bases from V and 5 bases from J, with 9 bases in between. This chain's CDR3 is CSVEEVDTQYF. In nucleotides, the CDR3 is TGCAGCGTCGAGGAGGTAGATACGCAGTATTTT.

J is TRBJ1-2 and V is TRBV7-9, with 9 bases identical to TRBD1. The trim removed 4 bases at V and 6 bases at J, leaving 6 bases unmatched. This CDR3 contains 14 residues. Germline CDR1 and CDR2: SEHNR and FQNEAQ (reference sequence). The CDR3 DNA reads TGTGCCAGCAGCTCATTACAGGGGGCTAATGGCTACACCTTC. Protein product: CASSSLQGANGYTF.

J is TRBJ2-1 and V is TRBV18; 10 bases agree with TRBD1. CDR1 and CDR2 from the germline V gene are KGHSH and LQKENI. V shed 3 bases and J 6 bases; nucleotides not matched to a gene: 5. There are 15 residues in the CDR3. The CDR3 loop is CASSPDRGLFNEQFF. CDR3 in DNA: TGTGCCAGCTCACCCGACAGGGGGCTCTTCAATGAGCAGTTCTTC.

This clone was observed a handful of times. The CDR3 spells CASSLGSTANYGYTF. DNA of the CDR3: TGTGCCAGCAGCTTAGGGTCGACAGCTAACTATGGCTACACCTTC. The rearrangement joins TRBV7-2 to TRBJ1-2, with TRBD1 as a possible D gene (5 bases). This CDR3 has 15 amino acids. The germline V and J ends were trimmed by 1 base and 0 bases, with 9 bases remaining between them. Germline V gene lookup returns CDR1 SGHTA and CDR2 FQGNSA.

The chain links TRBV5-1 to TRBJ2-3, with D uncertain. CDR3 size: 13 residues. CDR1 and CDR2 (germline): SGHRS, YFSETQ. V lost 6 bases and J lost 0, with 8 bases in between. The DNA for the CDR3 is TGCGCCAGCAACCCCCCGAGCACAGATACGCAGTATTTT. Translation: CASNPPSTDTQYF.